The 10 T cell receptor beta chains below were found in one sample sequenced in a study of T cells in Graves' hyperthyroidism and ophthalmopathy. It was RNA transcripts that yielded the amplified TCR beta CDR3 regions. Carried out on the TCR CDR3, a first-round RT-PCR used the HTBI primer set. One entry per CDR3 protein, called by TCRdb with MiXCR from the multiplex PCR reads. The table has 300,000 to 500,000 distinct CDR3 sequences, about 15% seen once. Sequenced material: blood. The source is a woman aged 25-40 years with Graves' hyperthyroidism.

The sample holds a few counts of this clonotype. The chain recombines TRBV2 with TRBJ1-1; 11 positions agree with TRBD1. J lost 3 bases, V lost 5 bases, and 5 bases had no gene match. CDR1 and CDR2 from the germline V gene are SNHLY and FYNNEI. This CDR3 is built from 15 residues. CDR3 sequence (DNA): TGTGCCAGCAGTTTGGGACAGGGGGTTTACACTGAAGCTTTCTTT. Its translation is CASSLGQGVYTEAFF.

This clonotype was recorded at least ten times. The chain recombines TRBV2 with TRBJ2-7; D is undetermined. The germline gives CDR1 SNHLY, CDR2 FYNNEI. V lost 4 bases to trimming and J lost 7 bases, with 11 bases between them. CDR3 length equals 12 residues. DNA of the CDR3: TGTGCCAGCAGTGTTCCCCCTGGGGAGCAGTACTTC. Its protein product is CASSVPPGEQYF.

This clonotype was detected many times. This chain's CDR3 is CASSLKREAYEQYF. CDR3 DNA: TGTGCCAGCTCACTAAAGCGGGAGGCTTACGAGCAGTACTTC. The chain uses TRBV18 and TRBJ2-7, with 9 bases lining up with TRBD2. Germline CDR1 KGHSH, CDR2 LQKENI. The CDR3 sequence is 14 residues long. V was pared by 4 bases and J by 4 bases, with 5 bases of the junction left unmatched.

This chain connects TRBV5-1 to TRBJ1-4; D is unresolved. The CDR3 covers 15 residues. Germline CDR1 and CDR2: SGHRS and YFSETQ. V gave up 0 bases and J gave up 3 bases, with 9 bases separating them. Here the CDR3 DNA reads TGCGCCAGCAGCTTGGACCCCGCGGCTAATGAAAAACTGTTTTTT. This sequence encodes CASSLDPAANEKLFF.

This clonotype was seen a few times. The CDR3 coding sequence is TGTGCCAGCAGCTTAGTTGGCTCGGCTAATGAAAAACTGTTTTTT. Translated: CASSLVGSANEKLFF. This rearrangement joins TRBV7-9 to TRBJ1-4; D remains ambiguous. Trimming pared 1 base from V and 3 bases from J, leaving 9 bases between. This CDR3 comprises 15 residues. Germline loops: CDR1 SEHNR, CDR2 FQNEAQ (reference sequence).

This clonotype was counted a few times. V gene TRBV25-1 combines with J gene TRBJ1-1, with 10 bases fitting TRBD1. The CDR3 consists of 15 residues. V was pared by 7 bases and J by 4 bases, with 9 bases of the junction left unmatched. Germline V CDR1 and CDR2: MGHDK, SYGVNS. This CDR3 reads CASTKSGTGATEAFF. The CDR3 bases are TGTGCCAGCACCAAAAGTGGGACAGGGGCCACTGAAGCTTTCTTT.

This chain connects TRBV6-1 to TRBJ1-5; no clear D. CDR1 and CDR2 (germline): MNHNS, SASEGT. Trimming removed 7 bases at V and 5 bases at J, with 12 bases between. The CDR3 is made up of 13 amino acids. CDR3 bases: TGTGCCAGCACCAATCAGAAGTATCAGCCCCAGCATTTT. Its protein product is CASTNQKYQPQHF.

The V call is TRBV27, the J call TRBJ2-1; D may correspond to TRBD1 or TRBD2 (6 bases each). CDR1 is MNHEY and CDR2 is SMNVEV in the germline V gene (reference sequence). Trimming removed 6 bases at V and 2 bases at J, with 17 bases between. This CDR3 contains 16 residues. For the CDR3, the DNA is TGTGCCAGCAGCCCACCAGGAGGGGGAACCTACAATGAGCAGTTCTTC. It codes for CASSPPGGGTYNEQFF.

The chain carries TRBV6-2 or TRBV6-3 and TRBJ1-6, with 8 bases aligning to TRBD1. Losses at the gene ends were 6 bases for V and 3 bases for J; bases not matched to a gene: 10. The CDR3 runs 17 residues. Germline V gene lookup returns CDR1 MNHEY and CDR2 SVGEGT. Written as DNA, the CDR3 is TGTGCCAGCAGCTCGGACAGGGCACGCTTCTATAATTCACCCCTCCACTTT. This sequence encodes CASSSDRARFYNSPLHF.

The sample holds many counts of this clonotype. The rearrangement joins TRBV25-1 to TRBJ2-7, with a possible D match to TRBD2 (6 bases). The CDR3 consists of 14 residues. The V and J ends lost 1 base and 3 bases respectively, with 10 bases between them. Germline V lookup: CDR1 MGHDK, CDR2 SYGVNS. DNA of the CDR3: TGTGCCAGCAGTGAATCTGGGGGGATCTACGAGCAGTACTTC. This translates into CASSESGGIYEQYF.